In its sample, the clone carrying this T cell receptor beta chain was seen a few times. Its antigen is undetermined. The CDR3 spans 11 residues. Germline CDR1 GTSNPN, CDR2 SVGIG (reference sequence). V was trimmed by 4 bases and J by 8 bases, leaving 11 bases between them. This specimen belongs to a study of T-cell memory formation after mild COVID-19. Using constant-segment primers, 5'RACE produced TCR alpha and TCR beta cDNA libraries carrying sample barcodes and UMIs. TCRdb ran MiXCR on the 5' RACE reads and lists one entry per CDR3 protein. Of approximately 260,000 distinct CDR3 sequences in the sample, 15% to 20% were seen once. General study results and limits: SARS-CoV-2 specificity was not confirmed for second-wave clones peaking on day 37. Clones contracting across day 15 to 85 had a balanced CD4/CD8 profile; later expanding clones leaned CD4+.

J is TRBJ1-1 and V is TRBV30; maybe TRBD1 (6 bases). The sample comprised PBMCs or a T cell subset sorted from them (not recorded which). This receptor was obtained from a man between 18 and 29 years old who had mild COVID-19 (a few samples of this study predate the infection). Cell type and time point are not known. The chain's CDR3 is CAWTSGTEAFF. CDR3 coding DNA: TGTGCCTGGACATCGGGGACAGAAGCTTTCTTT.